This T cell receptor (beta chain) was sequenced for a study of blood T cells in healthy people across ages. Study results and caveats: Long-lived and aged donors differed, with more naive CD4+ cells and higher diversity in the long-lived.

This clonotype was observed once. The antigen remains unidentified. Every donor gave around 10 milliliters of peripheral blood. Next came a second PCR, run for about 6 to 12 cycles, which used a sample-barcoded 5' primer along with a J-beta primer mix. The template-switch adaptor was a 5' adaptor with 12 random nucleotides. It tagged each cDNA molecule. TCRdb analysed the 5' RACE reads with MiXCR anew, one entry per CDR3 protein. This table has about 1 million distinct CDR3 sequences, 40% to 50% appearing once. With 0 bases removed from V and 2 bases from J, the gap between germline ends came to 11 bases. Germline assignment: CDR1 SGHRS and CDR2 YFSETQ. This CDR3 has 15 residues.

The chain couples TRBV5-1 to TRBJ2-5; D unresolved. The material sequenced was blood. This TCR derives from a woman in her sixties or seventies in good health. The CDR3 spells CASSLEVQIQETQYF. DNA for the CDR3: TGCGCCAGCAGCTTGGAGGTCCAGATACAAGAGACCCAGTACTTC.